These 30 T cell receptor beta chains came from one sample sequenced in a study of cytomegalovirus exposure and HLA in healthy donors. It was with 60 Vbeta and 13 Jbeta primers that the PCR ran. Assay used: immunoSEQ multiplex PCR; TCRdb lists only in-frame clones, some missing. The sample data list 25,000 to 40,000 clones. Sequencing used PBMCs. Every receptor here comes from a female donor in good health and CMV-seronegative.

This chain joins TRBV7-3 and TRBJ1-6; 7 bases match TRBD1. This CDR3 contains 15 residues. Germline lookup yields CDR1 SGHTA and CDR2 FQGTGA. J lost 7 bases, V lost 5 bases, and 8 bases had no gene match. CDR3 protein: CASSVAGGLNSPLHF. CDR3 coding DNA: TGTGCCAGCAGCGTAGCAGGGGGGTTAAATTCACCCCTCCACTTT.

The chain uses TRBV30 and TRBJ1-5, with 8 bases lining up with TRBD1. Germline-derived CDR1 and CDR2 are GTSNPN and SVGIG (reference sequence). The CDR3 contains 14 residues. J was trimmed by 7 bases and V by 2 bases; bases with no gene match: 7. CDR3 amino acids: CAWSTDRGRQPQHF. CDR3 DNA: TGTGCCTGGAGTACCGACAGGGGTAGACAGCCCCAGCATTTT.

The chain employs TRBV7-2 and TRBJ2-5, with a tentative D call TRBD2 (5 bases). Germline V gene lookup returns CDR1 SGHTA and CDR2 FQGNSA. CDR3 length: 14 residues. The V end lost 1 base, the J end lost 2 bases, and 8 bases lay between the germline ends. The CDR3 region is CASSLGGPQETQYF. The CDR3 DNA follows: TGTGCCAGCAGCTTAGGCGGGCCTCAAGAGACCCAGTACTTC.

This chain joins TRBV9 and TRBJ1-6, with TRBD1 identical over 7 bases. Germline V gene lookup returns CDR1 SGDLS and CDR2 YYNGEE. This CDR3 contains 15 residues. Germline trimming cut 5 bases from V and 9 bases from J; bases unmatched to any gene: 11. The CDR3 region has the DNA TGTGCCAGCAGTGAAACAGGGGCTACGGGTTCACCCCTCCACTTT. Its protein product is CASSETGATGSPLHF. Combining the CDR3 with reference TRBV9 and TRBJ1-6 gives the whole variable domain DSGVTQTPKHLITATGQRVTLRCSPRSGDLSVYWYQQSLDQGLQFLIQYYNGEERAKGNILERFSAQQFPDLHSELNLSSLELGDSALYFCASSETGATGSPLHFGNGTRLTVT.

The chain recombines TRBV5-4 with TRBJ2-5, with TRBD2 matching 10 bases. The CDR3 spans 15 residues. CDR1 is SGHNT, CDR2 YYREEE, per germline (reference sequence). Unmatched junction bases numbered 7, after V lost 3 bases and J lost 5 bases. The CDR3 coding sequence is TGTGCCAGCAGCTCCCCGGGACTAGCGAGGGAGACCCAGTACTTC. It specifies CASSSPGLARETQYF.

V and J are TRBV7-2 and TRBJ2-7; D not certain. The V end lost 5 bases, the J end lost 2 bases, and 10 bases lay between the germline ends. The CDR3 consists of 13 residues. Germline-derived CDR1 and CDR2 are SGHTA and FQGNSA. CDR3 nucleotides: TGTGCCAGCAGCCTTACGGTAGCCTACGAGCAGTACTTC. This codes for CASSLTVAYEQYF.

V is TRBV30 and J is TRBJ2-7, with TRBD2 as a possible D gene (6 bases). V lost 3 bases and J 7 bases, leaving 19 bases between the germline ends. CDR3 size: 14 residues. CDR1 and CDR2 (germline): GTSNPN, SVGIG (reference sequence). The CDR3 here is CAWSKAGGAGEQYF. CDR3 sequence (DNA): TGTGCCTGGAGCAAGGCTGGAGGGGCTGGTGAGCAGTACTTC.

The chain carries TRBV20-1 and TRBJ2-7; 7 bases align to TRBD1. Germline CDR1 DFQATT, CDR2 SNEGSKA (reference sequence). Trimming cost V 6 bases and J 6 bases; bases outside gene matches: 5. The CDR3 runs to 11 residues. The CDR3 here is CSAPTGLEQYF. CDR3 in DNA: TGCAGTGCACCGACAGGGCTCGAGCAGTACTTC.

The chain joins TRBV6-1 to TRBJ1-4; tentative D call: TRBD1 (6 bases). CDR1 and CDR2 from the germline V gene are MNHNS and SASEGT. The germline V and J ends were trimmed by 7 bases and 4 bases, with 10 bases remaining between them. CDR3 length equals 13 residues. The CDR3 DNA is TGTGCCAGCATCCGGGACATTAATGAAAAACTGTTTTTT. Its protein product is CASIRDINEKLFF.

The chain combines TRBV28 with TRBJ1-5, with 10 bases fitting TRBD1. CDR1 and CDR2 from the germline V gene are MDHEN and SYDVKM. CDR3 size: 15 residues. V gave up 6 bases and J gave up 7 bases; unmatched junction bases: 9. CDR3 residues: CASSPPPGQGQPQHF. CDR3 nucleotides: TGTGCCAGCAGCCCCCCCCCGGGACAGGGGCAGCCCCAGCATTTT.

J is TRBJ2-5 and V is TRBV5-1; 13 bases map to TRBD2. In germline, CDR1 is SGHRS, CDR2 YFSETQ. The junction had 7 bases not matched to a gene; V was cut back by 4 bases and J by 4 bases. This CDR3 has 16 amino acids. The CDR3 protein is CASSVLTSGGPETQYF. CDR3 in DNA: TGCGCCAGCAGCGTACTGACTAGCGGGGGGCCAGAGACCCAGTACTTC.

The rearrangement joins TRBV10-3 to TRBJ1-6, with a tentative D call TRBD1 (6 bases). The CDR3 consists of 16 residues. Germline V gene data show CDR1 as ENHRY and CDR2 as SYGVKD. Deletions cut 0 bases from V and 7 bases from J, with 13 bases between. The CDR3 reads CAISESTPDRNSPLHF. In nucleotides, the CDR3 is TGTGCCATCAGTGAGTCGACGCCCGACAGGAATTCACCCCTCCACTTT.

The gene calls are TRBV7-2 and TRBJ2-3; D gene ambiguous. V gave up 6 bases and J gave up 4 bases, with 8 bases separating them. This CDR3 spans 12 amino acids. Germline V CDR1 and CDR2: SGHTA, FQGNSA. DNA of the CDR3: TGTGCCAGCAGTTCAGGCCCAGATACGCAGTATTTT. Its translation: CASSSGPDTQYF.

The V call is TRBV27, the J call TRBJ2-7, with D possibly being TRBD2 (7 bases). V was pared by 4 bases and J by 2 bases, with 18 bases between. The germline CDR1 and CDR2 sequences are MNHEY and SMNVEV (reference sequence). CDR3 length: 16 residues. The CDR3 is CASSSSQGGAAYEQYF. Here the CDR3 DNA reads TGTGCCAGCAGTTCCTCCCAAGGGGGGGCTGCCTACGAGCAGTACTTC.

In the case of this clone: The sample contains more than one DNA sequence encoding this CDR3. V gene TRBV5-4 combines with J gene TRBJ2-6; TRBD1 agrees at 9 bases. V trimming: 4 bases; J trimming: 3 bases; junction bases outside the gene matches: 8. CDR1 and CDR2 (germline): SGHNT, YYREEE (reference sequence). This CDR3 comprises 17 residues. As DNA, the CDR3 is TGTGCCAGCAGCGGTGGACAGGGGATATATGGGGCCAACGTCCTGACTTTC. Protein sequence: CASSGGQGIYGANVLTF.

The CDR3 here is CASSRTVNQPQHF. The CDR3 nucleotides are TGTGCCAGCTCTCGGACAGTCAATCAGCCCCAGCATTTT. J is TRBJ1-5 and V is TRBV18, with TRBD1 as a possible D gene (6 bases). With 6 bases removed from V and 3 bases from J, the gap between germline ends came to 9 bases. This CDR3 spans 13 amino acids. The germline gives CDR1 KGHSH, CDR2 LQKENI. Combining the CDR3 with reference TRBV18 and TRBJ1-5 gives the whole variable domain NAGVMQNPRHLVRRRGQEARLRCSPMKGHSHVYWYRQLPEEGLKFMVYLQKENIIDESGMPKERFSAEFPKEGPSILRIQQVVRGDSAAYFCASSRTVNQPQHFGDGTRLSIL.

The chain recombines TRBV6-1 with TRBJ1-3; D remains unclear. There are 14 residues in the CDR3. Germline V lookup: CDR1 MNHNS, CDR2 SASEGT. V lost 8 bases to trimming and J lost 0 bases, with 11 bases between them. The CDR3 loop reads CASWSRSSGNTIYF. The CDR3 DNA follows: TGTGCCAGCTGGTCGAGGAGCTCTGGAAACACCATATATTTT.

The chain couples TRBV4-1 to TRBJ1-1; D may be TRBD1 (5 bases). The CDR3 sequence is 13 residues long. Trimming pared 4 bases from V and 5 bases from J, leaving 11 bases between. CDR1 and CDR2 from the germline V gene are MGHRA and YSYEKL. This CDR3 is CASSPGPGTEAFF. As DNA, the CDR3 is TGCGCCAGCAGCCCAGGGCCCGGGACTGAAGCTTTCTTT.

V is TRBV6-1 and J is TRBJ2-7; 10 nucleotides agree with TRBD2. V was pared by 1 base and J by 2 bases, with 2 bases of the junction left unmatched. Germline assignment: CDR1 MNHNS and CDR2 SASEGT. The CDR3 is 15 amino acids. CDR3 residues: CASSEGTSGAYEQYF. CDR3 DNA sequence: TGTGCCAGCAGTGAAGGGACTAGCGGCGCCTACGAGCAGTACTTC.

This chain uses TRBV29-1 with TRBJ2-1, with 9 bases matching TRBD2. The CDR3 contains 15 residues. Germline V gene sequence: CDR1 SQVTM, CDR2 ANQGSEA. V dropped 6 bases and J dropped 4; count of bases not matched to a gene: 10. The chain's CDR3 is CSVRGRGGLYNEQFF. In nucleotides, the CDR3 is TGCAGCGTCCGCGGGAGGGGGGGGCTTTACAATGAGCAGTTCTTC.

V and J are TRBV5-6 and TRBJ1-1, with 8 bases lining up with TRBD1. Germline loops: CDR1 SGHDT, CDR2 YYEEEE. Trimming took 0 bases from V and 1 from J; bases not matched to a gene: 8. CDR3 size: 17 residues. The CDR3 sequence is CASSLDRGASRNTEAFF. The CDR3 DNA follows: TGTGCCAGCAGCTTGGACAGGGGGGCCTCGAGGAACACTGAAGCTTTCTTT.

The DNA for the CDR3 is TGTGCCAGCAGTTTGCGGCAGGGGGCGCTGGAGCAGTACTTC. Residues: CASSLRQGALEQYF. The chain joins TRBV27 to TRBJ2-7, with 8 positions matching TRBD1. J gave up 7 bases and V 3 bases, and 8 bases lay outside the gene matches. Germline V gene lookup returns CDR1 MNHEY and CDR2 SMNVEV (reference sequence). The CDR3 extends over 14 amino acids.

The chain combines TRBV5-1 with TRBJ1-4; D gene uncertain. CDR3 length: 16 residues. From germline, CDR1 is SGHRS and CDR2 YFSETQ. With 0 bases removed from V and 0 bases from J, the gap between germline ends came to 9 bases. CDR3 in DNA: TGCGCCAGCAGCTTGGGCGGAGGAGCAACTAATGAAAAACTGTTTTTT. Encoded protein: CASSLGGGATNEKLFF.

The chain couples TRBV19 to TRBJ2-3, with 12 bases aligning to TRBD1. This CDR3 has 14 residues. Germline CDR1 is LNHDA and CDR2 is SQIVND (reference sequence). J lost 6 bases, V lost 4 bases, and 2 bases had no gene match. The CDR3, as DNA: TGTGCCAGTAGTAAGGGACAGGGGGCCGATACGCAGTATTTT. It yields the protein CASSKGQGADTQYF.

The chain is built from TRBV19 and TRBJ1-5, with 8 bases matching TRBD1. Germline CDR1 and CDR2: LNHDA and SQIVND (reference sequence). The V segment lost 4 bases and the J segment 6 bases; nucleotides outside the gene matches: 8. The CDR3 is 15 residues long. The CDR3 region is CASSTPGTGGQPQHF. CDR3 DNA: TGTGCCAGTAGTACCCCCGGGACAGGAGGTCAGCCCCAGCATTTT.

J is TRBJ2-7 and V is TRBV5-1; D not certain. Germline loops: CDR1 SGHRS, CDR2 YFSETQ. The CDR3 runs 14 residues. Between the trimmed V and J ends, which lost 0 bases and 1 base, there was a span of 8 bases. The CDR3 loop reads CASSLDSRSYEQYF. Here the CDR3 DNA reads TGCGCCAGCAGCTTGGACAGTCGATCCTACGAGCAGTACTTC.

V and J are TRBV5-6 and TRBJ1-1; TRBD1 agrees at 8 bases. Germline lookup yields CDR1 SGHDT and CDR2 YYEEEE. CDR3 length equals 17 residues. V lost 2 bases, J lost 4 bases, and 13 bases stayed unmatched. The CDR3 protein is CASSFFPDRVRPTEAFF. CDR3 DNA: TGTGCCAGCAGCTTTTTCCCGGACAGGGTAAGGCCCACTGAAGCTTTCTTT.

V usage is TRBV30 and J usage is TRBJ1-5; D is uncertain. V lost 3 bases and J lost 2, with 8 bases in between. The CDR3 contains 13 residues. Germline V gene sequence: CDR1 GTSNPN, CDR2 SVGIG (reference sequence). The CDR3 loop reads CAWSKAGNQPQHF. The CDR3 bases are TGTGCCTGGAGCAAGGCGGGCAATCAGCCCCAGCATTTT.

This chain connects TRBV19 to TRBJ2-3; D may be TRBD2 (7 bases). Trimming took off 4 bases at V and 3 bases at J, with 11 bases between the two ends. This CDR3 is built from 14 residues. Germline V CDR1 and CDR2: LNHDA, SQIVND (reference sequence). CDR3 bases: TGTGCCAGTAGTAAGGGGGGGCAGACAGATACGCAGTATTTT. Translated, it gives CASSKGGQTDTQYF.

This chain connects TRBV13 to TRBJ2-3; 9 bases line up with TRBD2. Germline-derived CDR1 and CDR2 are PRHDT and FYEKMQ (reference sequence). V lost 5 bases to trimming and J lost 6 bases; unmatched junction nucleotides: 9. This CDR3 has 15 amino acids. The CDR3 DNA reads as TGTGCCAGCAGCACCAAGCGGGGGGCCGGTGATACGCAGTATTTT. Its protein product is CASSTKRGAGDTQYF. The full variable domain, rest sourced from reference TRBV13 and TRBJ2-3, is AAGVIQSPRHLIKEKRETATLKCYPIPRHDTVYWYQQGPGQDPQFLISFYEKMQSDKGSIPDRFSAQQFSDYHSELNMSSLELGDSALYFCASSTKRGAGDTQYFGPGTRLTVL.